Here is one TCR beta chain with its context. No cognate antigen has been identified for it. Per-nucleotide qualities are absent, and no much larger clonotype sits a single base away. The record originates from a study of PD-1 blockade in classical Hodgkin lymphoma (dated by TCRdb to between 2020 and 2021). At the level of the whole study: Nivolumab dosing was 3 mg/kg intravenously every 2 weeks, continuing until either disease progression or unacceptable toxicity. A peripheral blood immune signature of response to PD-1 blockade in classical Hodgkin lymphoma was defined using TCR beta sequencing and CyTOF. What the study reported, not specific to this receptor: Among trial patients, those achieving complete response had baseline diversity similar to that of newly diagnosed patients, while diversity was significantly lower in partial responders and progressors. The study was restricted to a single clinical trial cohort, and the causes of repertoire differences, possibly disease activity or prior therapy, were left undefined. A significant rise by C4D1 was seen in CD4+ but not CD8+ TCR diversity (p=0.0027 vs p=0.16), with the rise being most apparent in complete responders (p=0.02). Lower diversity was observed in patients in whom nivolumab was started less than 1 year after ASCT, and these patients were excluded from later analyses so that confounding by immune reconstitution would be avoided. Baseline TCR diversity was reported as lower in newly diagnosed patients than in healthy donors, and lower still in relapsed/refractory patients.

Including the terminal cysteine and phenylalanine, the CDR3 comprises 18 residues. The entry retains the CDR3 DNA only, 54 bases that are in frame from base 1. Unmatched junction bases come to 17, with V trimmed by 8 bases and J by 3 bases. For CDR1 and CDR2, the germline V gene (reference sequence) lists LNHDA and SQIVND. Interpreted using the paper, the time point label stands for: cycle 2 day 1 (C2D1) of nivolumab. Relapse after autologous stem cell transplantation had occurred in all trial patients, and cohorts A, B and C were distinguished by prior brentuximab vedotin exposure. The trial cohort was composed of about 58 patients with relapsed/refractory classical Hodgkin lymphoma, for whom complete response, partial response or progressive disease was recorded as best overall response. Trial patients were treated with single-agent nivolumab in the multi-cohort phase II CheckMate 205 trial. Best overall response was determined by an independent review committee according to the 2007 International Working Group response criteria. PBMCs from the trial were collected at three points: immediately before nivolumab initiation (C1D1), and during therapy at cycle 2 day 1 and cycle 4 day 1. Peripheral blood was collected in 8 mL Vacutainer Cell Preparation Tubes, from which PBMCs were isolated by centrifugation and then cryopreserved.

The Qiagen DNeasy kit was used to extract genomic DNA from unsorted PBMCs and from the negatively selected CD4+ and CD8+ fractions. Using primers that anneal to V and J segments, immunoSEQ multiplex PCR amplified the TCR beta CDR3 regions. A synthetic immune receptor repertoire was used to minimize amplification bias, and remaining bias was computationally removed after sequencing. In the authors' own workflow: Repertoire diversity was quantified as the Shannon entropy index using custom Python scripts. Unsorted, CD4+ and CD8+ repertoires were analyzed separately, except in combined analyses where CD4+ and CD8+ sequences were merged in silico. A clone was considered expanded if an increase in frequency of at least 2-fold after treatment relative to C1D1 was found, and a pseudocount of 0.5 was applied to clones undetected at baseline. Singleton clones were defined as clones with 0 or 1 copy at C1D1, and non-singleton clones were defined as clones with 2 or more copies. Clones expanded in unsorted samples were annotated as CD4+, CD8+ or unknown by matching protein sequences in sorted samples from the same patient. Wilcoxon tests on paired samples were used to test changes in diversity from C1D1 to C4D1. This is the immuneACCESS table as TCRdb keeps it, with only in-frame sequences that have V and J called. A part of the clones is gone; compared with another copy, unresolved V genes explain less than half, and the rest is unexplained. The DNA gave D and trimming, while V, J and clone size come from that table. The sample includes 37,000 or so clones, with almost 90% observed a single time. More than 6.5% of the sample is held by the ten biggest clonotypes.

This specimen consisted of peripheral blood mononuclear cells (PBMCs), obtained before the second cycle of nivolumab. The TCR was taken from a human donor with classical Hodgkin lymphoma. This chain joins TRBV19 to TRBJ2-2; 8 bases in the junction line up with TRBD2. The DNA sequence is given as TGTGCCAGTTCTCTCGGGAGGGCCCTACGGGAGGACACCGGGGAGCTGTTTTTT. Its protein product is CASSLGRALREDTGELFF. Reference TRBV19 and TRBJ2-2 genes cover what lies past the CDR3, so the full variable domain is DGGITQSPKYLFRKEGQNVTLSCEQNLNHDAMYWYRQDPGQGLRLIYYSQIVNDFQKGDIAEGYSVSREKKESFPLTVTSAQKNPTAFYLCASSLGRALREDTGELFFGEGSRLTVL.